This TCR beta chain derives from a study of T cell repertoires in aging, cancer and after chemotherapy. Study-level information: Chronic lymphocytic leukemia patients on fludarabine- or bendamustine-based regimens gave paired samples before and after chemotherapy. Overall study results and limits: Compared with age-matched healthy donors, untreated hematological or solid cancer patients showed higher blood TCR clonality.

Trimming pared 3 bases from V and 10 bases from J, leaving 13 bases between. The CDR3 spans 12 residues. From germline, CDR1 is SQVTM and CDR2 ANQGSEA. By sample fraction, this clonotype is medium-sized. Its antigen is currently unknown. Peripheral blood genomic DNA, not sorted cells or RNA, was the template. Rearranged V-D-J TRB sequences were amplified with a mixed TRB-A/B primer pool. TCRdb independently ran MiXCR on the multiplex PCR reads; one entry per CDR3 protein. This table holds approximately 8,600 distinct CDR3 sequences, more than 20% found once. This clonotype was obtained from a human donor with a blood cancer. Source material: blood. The rearrangement links TRBV29-1 to TRBJ2-1; a possible D gene is TRBD1 (5 bases). The CDR3 spells CSVEMDTREQFF. The DNA for the CDR3 is TGCAGCGTTGAGATGGACACCAGAGAGCAGTTCTTC.